The rows below give T cell receptor beta chains drawn from one sample of a study of monozygotic twins with inflammatory bowel disease. TCRdb re-analyzed the 5' RACE reads; it lists each CDR3 protein once, without DNA. Recorded here are under 150,000 distinct CDR3 sequences; the top ten clones represent 2% to 3%. The sequenced sample was blood. The receptors come from a human donor with ulcerative colitis or Crohn's disease, or a healthy co-twin of an affected twin (not recorded which). The CDR3 runs from the conserved cysteine through the conserved F or W.

cdr3_length j_call v_call cdr3_aa
14 TRBJ1-2 TRBV12-3/TRBV12-4 CASSTPGLIYGYTF
15 TRBJ2-2 TRBV6-2/TRBV6-3 CASSYPVGGIGELFF
17 TRBJ2-7 TRBV29-1 CSVSLKIGGQRIYEQYF
15 TRBJ2-1 TRBV12-3/TRBV12-4 CASTFSGSSYNEQFF
17 TRBJ2-1 TRBV29-1 CSVENRQGGWGYNEQFF
15 TRBJ2-5 TRBV9 CASSSFNGREETQYF
14 TRBJ1-5 TRBV7-2 CASSPTGSPFFKHF
13 TRBJ1-2 TRBV5-1 CASSLGGPGGYTF
15 TRBJ2-2 TRBV5-1 CASRSAGTSPGELFF
15 TRBJ1-6 TRBV7-2 CASRSGGHYNSPLHF
15 TRBJ1-2 TRBV6-1 CASSEVARRSDGYTF
14 TRBJ1-4 TRBV5-1 CASSLGRWGEKLFF